Listed below are T cell receptor beta chains from one sample, sequenced in a study of identical twins. TCRdb re-called the 5' RACE reads with MiXCR, one entry per CDR3 protein. This table holds a few hundred thousand distinct CDR3 sequences, around a sixth found once. The sequenced sample consisted of naive T cells sorted from blood. The receptor source for this set is a man aged 45-60 years in good health. Both conserved end residues are trimmed from each CDR3.

V gene,J gene,CDR3 protein
TRBV28,TRBJ2-7,ASSLNGGSYEQY
TRBV4-2,TRBJ2-1,ASSQDEGGQF
TRBV6-1,TRBJ1-1,ASSIRWRNTEAF
TRBV27,TRBJ1-2,ASSLSPGTGGYT
TRBV6-2/TRBV6-3,TRBJ2-7,DSSYSLGGGTYEQY
TRBV5-1,TRBJ2-2,ASSTSNTGELF
TRBV5-6,TRBJ2-3,ASSLAPGRTDTQY
TRBV21-1,TRBJ1-1,ATALRRKEYHGDTEAF
TRBV10-3,TRBJ2-7,AISRARDSTYEQY
TRBV11-2,TRBJ1-6,ASSLSTGSSSYNSPLH
TRBV4-2,TRBJ2-1,ASSQSFFAGGPDNEQF
TRBV9,TRBJ2-5,ASSVRGTGLHQETQY
TRBV11-2,TRBJ2-3,ASSLMRAGGLDTQY
TRBV20-1,TRBJ2-1,SARGQPSAQQF
TRBV29-1,TRBJ2-5,SVEDRGLAGETQY
TRBV28,TRBJ2-4,ASSRQGGKNIQY
TRBV20-1,TRBJ2-5,SAKRLAGRETQY
TRBV5-1,TRBJ2-1,ASSLVGRGNNEQF
TRBV5-1,TRBJ2-7,ASSPGTRISSYEQY
TRBV10-2,TRBJ2-2,ASSESKTGVTGELF
TRBV9,TRBJ2-5,ASSPDRGRGETQY
TRBV12-3/TRBV12-4,TRBJ2-7,ASSTQPGLAGYEQY
TRBV2,TRBJ2-7,AGSAGTGVYEQY
TRBV4-3,TRBJ2-3,ASSQGPQSGDTQY
TRBV4-3,TRBJ2-5,ASSKVAGGPVETQY
TRBV28,TRBJ1-2,ASSRDRVYGYT
TRBV29-1,TRBJ2-5,SVEGLGQGPQETQY
TRBV7-2,TRBJ2-1,ASSRWGTSGKNEQF
TRBV7-2,TRBJ1-2,ASSLDSFYGYT
TRBV5-1,TRBJ2-2,ASSDRQGSNTGELF
TRBV10-3,TRBJ1-5,AISDLGLPNQPQH
TRBV2,TRBJ1-4,ASSYPLDSEKLF
TRBV29-1,TRBJ2-1,SVDHNGVAGRNEQF
TRBV30,TRBJ2-7,AWSPGTVSYEQY
TRBV24-1,TRBJ2-2,ATSDSTTGIGELF
TRBV18,TRBJ2-7,ASSPSPPSSYEQY
TRBV28,TRBJ2-1,ASGSGGGYNEQF
TRBV6-5,TRBJ2-5,ASSYHGGRAHETQY
TRBV18,TRBJ2-1,ASSRLAFDEQF
TRBV5-6,TRBJ2-3,ASSLGSTSTDTQY
TRBV18,TRBJ2-2,ASSPRDGLF
TRBV9,TRBJ2-1,ASTLGQENYNEQF
TRBV30,TRBJ2-1,ACHLGGGSMKF
TRBV6-2/TRBV6-3,TRBJ2-7,ASSYSILNFSYEQY
TRBV12-3/TRBV12-4,TRBJ2-1,ASRSLPEGNEQF
TRBV13,TRBJ2-7,ASSLADWTLKTYEQY
TRBV20-1,TRBJ2-7,SARSGQGRGQY
TRBV6-1,TRBJ2-3,ATGTSGVLTDTQY
TRBV9,TRBJ2-7,ASSVVSRSHEQY
TRBV20-1,TRBJ1-1,SAGTGAMNTEAF
TRBV20-1,TRBJ1-2,SARESQYGPNYGYT
TRBV11-2,TRBJ2-7,ASSLGQLQSYEQY
TRBV20-1,TRBJ2-1,SAMGLAGKYSYNEQF
TRBV3-1,TRBJ2-7,ASSQGTGKIAAEQY
TRBV27,TRBJ2-2,ASSIQFTGELF
TRBV27,TRBJ2-3,ASSPSGGAPTDTQY
TRBV5-4,TRBJ2-2,ASSSKRSQVAGELF